The sequence of this T cell receptor (beta chain) was determined in a study of shared clonotypes between healthy human individuals. CD45RO negativity and positive selection for CCR7 defined naive CD8 cells, a population that excluded terminally differentiated effector memory CD45RA+ cells. Germline CDR1 PRHDT, CDR2 FYEKMQ (reference sequence). Germline trimming cut 3 bases from V and 4 bases from J; bases unmatched to any gene: 3. This CDR3 region has 15 residues. Measured with immunoSEQ multiplex PCR; TCRdb has only the in-frame clones, and not every one. The data show hundreds of thousands of clones, approximately 95% seen once.

The sample consisted of naive CD8+ T cells sorted from blood. This clonotype was obtained from a woman aged 25-40 years in good health. The V and J genes are TRBV13 and TRBJ2-1; 10 bases line up with TRBD2. For the CDR3, the DNA is TGTGCCAGCAGCTTCGGGACTAGCGAATACAATGAGCAGTTCTTC. Protein sequence: CASSFGTSEYNEQFF. Complete variable domain (other parts from reference TRBV13 and TRBJ2-1): AAGVIQSPRHLIKEKRETATLKCYPIPRHDTVYWYQQGPGQDPQFLISFYEKMQSDKGSIPDRFSAQQFSDYHSELNMSSLELGDSALYFCASSFGTSEYNEQFFGPGTRLTVL.